Listed here are 27 T cell receptor beta chains from one sample, sequenced in a study of beta chain features in type 1 diabetes. Points from the study as a whole: Shortening of TCRB CDR3s, moderate but significant, appeared in all four CD4+ subsets of Type 1 diabetes patients.

Of the isolated RNA, all was reverse transcribed, and so the sequenced material was expressed TCRB transcripts. Only in-frame clones appear in the TCRdb table, and some are missing; sequencing was by immunoSEQ multiplex PCR. The sample lists approximately 50,000 clones; roughly 39% were seen once. These receptors' antigens are unknown. The sequenced sample consisted of Tregs from blood. The receptor source for this set is a man under 40 with type 1 diabetes.

J is TRBJ2-6 and V is TRBV2, with D possibly matching TRBD2 (7 bases). Germline CDR1 SNHLY, CDR2 FYNNEI. CDR3 length: 15 amino acids. The ends were cut back, 7 bases at V and 3 bases at J, with 13 bases in the middle. The CDR3 sequence: CASIEGGRGANVLTF. CDR3 bases: TGTGCCAGCATAGAGGGGGGGCGTGGGGCCAACGTCCTGACTTTC.

The rearrangement links TRBV6-1 to TRBJ1-1; D is unclear. V gave up 6 bases and J gave up 0 bases, with 5 bases separating them. Germline-derived CDR1 and CDR2 are MNHNS and SASEGT. The CDR3 has 12 residues. This CDR3 is CASRYLNTEAFF. In nucleotides, the CDR3 is TGTGCCAGCAGATACTTGAACACTGAAGCTTTCTTT.

CDR3 DNA sequence: TGCGCCAGCACATTGGGAGGGTCCTACGAGCAGTACTTC. It is translated as CASTLGGSYEQYF. This chain uses TRBV10-2 with TRBJ2-7; 7 bases map to TRBD2. V shed 7 bases, J shed 1 base, and the junction held 4 bases outside the gene matches. Germline V gives CDR1 WSHSY, CDR2 SAAADI. This CDR3 region has 13 residues.

This sequence joins TRBV4-3 and TRBJ1-2; 11 positions match TRBD1. V gave up 4 bases and J gave up 2 bases; unmatched junction bases: 9. Germline values: CDR1 LGHNA, CDR2 YSLEER. The CDR3 consists of 17 residues. The CDR3 reads CASSPHFGTGGNYGYTF. The CDR3 DNA reads TGCGCCAGCAGCCCCCACTTCGGGACAGGGGGAAACTATGGCTACACCTTC.

This clone was detected only a few times. The V call is TRBV14, the J call TRBJ1-1; D remains unclear. V gave up 0 bases and J gave up 5 bases, with 7 bases separating them. CDR3 length: 13 residues. From germline, CDR1 is SGHDN and CDR2 FVKESK. The CDR3 loop reads CASSQDRVTEAFF. DNA of the CDR3: TGTGCCAGCAGCCAAGATCGGGTTACTGAAGCTTTCTTT.

The J gene is TRBJ2-1, the V gene TRBV2, with TRBD2 matching over 8 bases. The CDR3 sequence is 15 residues long. CDR1 and CDR2 from the germline V gene are SNHLY and FYNNEI. V was clipped by 8 bases and J by 6 bases; unmatched bases: 12. CDR3 residues: CASCREAGGPNEQFF. The CDR3 DNA reads as TGTGCCAGCTGCCGGGAGGCGGGAGGACCCAATGAGCAGTTCTTC.

This rearrangement joins TRBV5-1 to TRBJ2-7, with 7 bases matching TRBD2. Germline values: CDR1 SGHRS, CDR2 YFSETQ. J lost 2 bases, V lost 2 bases, and 13 bases had no gene match. CDR3 size: 17 residues. CDR3 sequence: CASSFNPGASGTYEQYF. CDR3 coding DNA: TGCGCCAGCAGCTTTAATCCCGGGGCTAGCGGAACCTACGAGCAGTACTTC.

This sequence joins TRBV10-3 and TRBJ2-3; a weak D match, TRBD2 (5 bases). With 8 bases removed from V and 0 bases from J, the gap between germline ends came to 12 bases. Germline-derived CDR1 and CDR2 are ENHRY and SYGVKD. This CDR3 contains 14 residues. For the CDR3, the DNA is TGTGCCATCCGAGGGAGCGGAAGCACAGATACGCAGTATTTT. Its protein product is CAIRGSGSTDTQYF.

The V gene is TRBV7-9, the J gene TRBJ2-6; 7 bases map to TRBD1. In germline, CDR1 is SEHNR, CDR2 FQNEAQ (reference sequence). The CDR3 totals 15 residues. V lost 6 bases to trimming and J lost 2 bases; unmatched junction nucleotides: 4. CDR3 coding DNA: TGTGCCAGCAGTCACACAGGGGCTGGGGCCAACGTCCTGACTTTC. Amino acid sequence: CASSHTGAGANVLTF.

The chain combines TRBV2 with TRBJ2-3; unclear D gene. This CDR3 has 12 residues. The V and J ends lost 7 bases and 5 bases respectively, with 10 bases between them. The germline V gene has CDR1 SNHLY and CDR2 FYNNEI. CDR3 coding DNA: TGTGCCAGCACCCAACAGAGAGATACGCAGTATTTT. The encoded protein is CASTQQRDTQYF. The full variable domain, in which reference TRBV2 and TRBJ2-3 provide the parts outside the CDR3, is EPEVTQTPSHQVTQMGQEVILRCVPISNHLYFYWYRQILGQKVEFLVSFYNNEISEKSEIFDDQFSVERPDGSNFTLKIRSTKLEDSAMYFCASTQQRDTQYFGPGTRLTVL.

This clone turned up a few times. This chain uses TRBV28 with TRBJ2-7; 7 nucleotides agree with TRBD2. CDR1 is MDHEN and CDR2 is SYDVKM in the germline V gene. V lost 4 bases to trimming and J lost 5 bases; unmatched junction nucleotides: 11. There are 15 residues in the CDR3. CDR3 amino acids: CASSSLTGGSDEQYF. The CDR3 DNA follows: TGTGCCAGCAGTTCCTTGACTGGCGGGAGCGACGAGCAGTACTTC.

J is TRBJ1-1 and V is TRBV7-2, with unresolved D. V was cut by 3 bases and J by 3 bases, with 8 bases left in between. The CDR3 has 13 amino acids. Looked up from germline, CDR1 is SGHTA and CDR2 is FQGNSA. CDR3 DNA: TGTGCCAGCAGCTTGAACTTACACACTGAAGCTTTCTTT. Protein product: CASSLNLHTEAFF.

The CDR3 reads CASSLNGSPQFNEQYF. DNA of the CDR3: TGTGCCAGCAGTTTAAACGGGAGCCCACAATTTAACGAGCAGTACTTC. The chain carries TRBV28 and TRBJ2-7; the D gene is possibly TRBD2 (6 bases). The CDR3 consists of 16 residues. V was cut by 2 bases and J by 5 bases, with 19 bases left in between. Germline V gene data show CDR1 as MDHEN and CDR2 as SYDVKM.

A few counts support this clone. This sequence joins TRBV4-3 and TRBJ1-1, with 7 bases aligning to TRBD1. In germline, CDR1 is LGHNA, CDR2 YSLEER. The trim removed 1 base at V and 5 bases at J, leaving 4 bases unmatched. CDR3 length equals 14 residues. The CDR3 here is CASSQAYRGTEAFF. The CDR3 DNA sequence: TGCGCCAGCAGCCAAGCTTACAGGGGAACTGAAGCTTTCTTT.

The chain combines TRBV7-3 with TRBJ2-3; 8 bases line up with TRBD2. The V segment lost 4 bases and the J segment 8 bases; nucleotides outside the gene matches: 14. The germline gives CDR1 SGHTA, CDR2 FQGTGA. This CDR3 contains 16 residues. The CDR3 bases are TGTGCCAGCAGCTCCAAAGGGGCGGGAGGAGAGGGTACGCAGTATTTT. Translation: CASSSKGAGGEGTQYF.

This clone was detected ten times or more. The V and J genes are TRBV2 and TRBJ2-5, with no clear D. CDR1 and CDR2 (germline): SNHLY, FYNNEI. The germline V and J ends were trimmed by 4 bases and 5 bases, with 14 bases remaining between them. The CDR3 is made up of 14 amino acids. The CDR3 is CASSAVSPGETQYF. CDR3 nucleotides: TGTGCCAGCAGTGCTGTGTCGCCCGGGGAGACCCAGTACTTC. Variable domain in full (rest from reference TRBV2 and TRBJ2-5): EPEVTQTPSHQVTQMGQEVILRCVPISNHLYFYWYRQILGQKVEFLVSFYNNEISEKSEIFDDQFSVERPDGSNFTLKIRSTKLEDSAMYFCASSAVSPGETQYFGPGTRLLVL.

The J gene is TRBJ2-3, the V gene TRBV7-8; 7 bases match TRBD1. The V segment lost 6 bases and the J segment 0 bases; nucleotides outside the gene matches: 6. Germline V gives CDR1 SGHVS, CDR2 FQNEAQ. The CDR3 runs to 15 residues. The CDR3 DNA follows: TGTGCCAGCAGACCTGACAGGGTCAGCACAGATACGCAGTATTTT. Translation: CASRPDRVSTDTQYF. Supplemented by reference TRBV7-8 and TRBJ2-3, the full variable domain reads GAGVSQSPRYKVAKRGQDVALRCDPISGHVSLFWYQQALGQGPEFLTYFQNEAQLDKSGLPSDRFFAERPEGSVSTLKIQRTQQEDSAVYLCASRPDRVSTDTQYFGPGTRLTVL.

The genes are TRBV5-1 and TRBJ2-7; D may be TRBD2 (5 bases). V lost 0 bases, J lost 5 bases, and 12 bases lay in between. CDR3 size: 14 residues. Germline CDR1 is SGHRS and CDR2 is YFSETQ. DNA of the CDR3: TGCGCCAGCAGCTTGGTAGGACTCGGGGACGAGCAGTACTTC. It yields the protein CASSLVGLGDEQYF.

This clone was seen only a few times. This sequence joins TRBV6-1 and TRBJ2-3; 9 nucleotides align to TRBD1. There are 16 residues in the CDR3. Per the germline V gene, CDR1 is MNHNS and CDR2 is SASEGT. J gave up 4 bases and V 4 bases, and 9 bases lay outside the gene matches. CDR3 sequence: CASSVSNRGHSDTQYF. The CDR3 nucleotides are TGTGCCAGCAGTGTATCAAACAGGGGGCATTCAGATACGCAGTATTTT.

The V call is TRBV7-9, the J call TRBJ2-1; 9 bases match TRBD2. With V trimmed by 4 bases and J by 6 bases, 10 bases remained unmatched. This CDR3 has 16 amino acids. The germline CDR1 and CDR2 sequences are SEHNR and FQNEAQ (reference sequence). CDR3 nucleotides: TGTGCCAGCAGCTACAATTTAGCGGGAGACTTCAATGAGCAGTTCTTC. The encoded protein is CASSYNLAGDFNEQFF.

The genes are TRBV15 and TRBJ1-1; D remains unclear. Germline CDR1 reads LNHNV; CDR2 reads YYDKDF (reference sequence). Trimming shortened V by 1 base and J by 5 bases, and 17 bases separated the two germline ends. This CDR3 has 16 residues. For the CDR3, the DNA is TGTGCCACCAGCAGAGTTTATACAAACATGGCAACTGAAGCTTTCTTT. It codes for CATSRVYTNMATEAFF.

The chain uses TRBV4-2 and TRBJ2-3; the match to TRBD2 covers 7 bases. CDR1 is LGHNA, CDR2 YNFKEQ, per germline. The V segment lost 5 bases and the J segment 0 bases; nucleotides outside the gene matches: 8. CDR3 size: 16 residues. CDR3 in amino acids: CASSTQGGTSTDTQYF. CDR3 nucleotides: TGTGCCAGCAGCACCCAGGGAGGGACTAGCACAGATACGCAGTATTTT.

This clone was found a few times. The chain joins TRBV6-1 to TRBJ1-5; the D is unclear. Germline CDR1 reads MNHNS; CDR2 reads SASEGT. V lost 2 bases to trimming and J lost 6 bases, with 14 bases between them. CDR3 length: 15 residues. The CDR3 DNA reads TGTGCCAGCAGTGAAATGGCGGGCGCGGGTCAGCCCCAGCATTTT. As protein: CASSEMAGAGQPQHF.

V usage is TRBV20-1 and J usage is TRBJ2-7; D possibly corresponds to TRBD2 (5 bases). CDR3 length equals 11 residues. The germline V gene has CDR1 DFQATT and CDR2 SNEGSKA (reference sequence). The V and J ends lost 5 bases and 3 bases respectively, with 8 bases between them. The CDR3 protein is CSASRDYEQYF. The CDR3 DNA is TGCAGTGCTTCCCGGGACTACGAGCAGTACTTC.

The chain uses TRBV29-1 and TRBJ1-4; D gene unclear. CDR3 length equals 11 residues. Germline V gene lookup returns CDR1 SQVTM and CDR2 ANQGSEA. The ends were cut back, 6 bases at V and 8 bases at J, with 10 bases in the middle. CDR3 sequence: CSVTEEEKLFF. The CDR3 nucleotides read TGCAGCGTGACCGAGGAGGAAAAACTGTTTTTT. Filled out from reference TRBV29-1 and TRBJ1-4, the complete variable domain reads SAVISQKPSRDICQRGTSLTIQCQVDSQVTMMFWYRQQPGQSLTLIATANQGSEATYESGFVIDKFPISRPNLTFSTLTVSNMSPEDSSIYLCSVTEEEKLFFGSGTQLSVL.

Note on this clone: Other nucleotide sequences in the sample specify the same CDR3. The V and J genes are TRBV7-2 and TRBJ2-1; 7 nucleotides agree with TRBD1. V was clipped by 1 base and J by 4 bases; unmatched bases: 4. Looked up from germline, CDR1 is SGHTA and CDR2 is FQGNSA. This CDR3 comprises 15 residues. Here the CDR3 reads CASSLGTGTYNEQFF. CDR3 nucleotides: TGTGCCAGCAGCTTAGGGACAGGAACGTACAATGAGCAGTTCTTC. Together with reference TRBV7-2 and TRBJ2-1, the CDR3 gives the full variable domain: GAGVSQSPSNKVTEKGKDVELRCDPISGHTALYWYRQSLGQGLEFLIYFQGNSAPDKSGLPSDRFSAERTGGSVSTLTIQRTQQEDSAVYLCASSLGTGTYNEQFFGPGTRLTVL.

This rearrangement joins TRBV5-4 to TRBJ2-2, with 8 nucleotides matching TRBD1. Germline V gene data show CDR1 as SGHNT and CDR2 as YYREEE (reference sequence). After removal of 0 bases from V and 1 base from J, the junction contained 8 bases not matched to a gene. The CDR3 totals 18 residues. The chain's CDR3 is CASSLGPQGAQNTGELFF. The CDR3 DNA sequence: TGTGCCAGCAGCTTGGGGCCGCAGGGGGCCCAGAACACCGGGGAGCTGTTTTTT.